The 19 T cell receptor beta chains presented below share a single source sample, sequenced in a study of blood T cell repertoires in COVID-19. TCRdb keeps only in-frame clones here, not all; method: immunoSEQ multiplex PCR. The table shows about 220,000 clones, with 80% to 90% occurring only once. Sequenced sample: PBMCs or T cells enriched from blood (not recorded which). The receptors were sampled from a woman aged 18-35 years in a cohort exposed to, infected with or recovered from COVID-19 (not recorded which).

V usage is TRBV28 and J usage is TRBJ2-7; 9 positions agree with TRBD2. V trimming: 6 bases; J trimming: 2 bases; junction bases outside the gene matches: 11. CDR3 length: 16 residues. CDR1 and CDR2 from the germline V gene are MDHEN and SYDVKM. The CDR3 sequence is CASSPLMKRGAYEQYF. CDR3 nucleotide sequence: TGTGCCAGCAGCCCGCTGATGAAGCGGGGGGCCTACGAGCAGTACTTC.

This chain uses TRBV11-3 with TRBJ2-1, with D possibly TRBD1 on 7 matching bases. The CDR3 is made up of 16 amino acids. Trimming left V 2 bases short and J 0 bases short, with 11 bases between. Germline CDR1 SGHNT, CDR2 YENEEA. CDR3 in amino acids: CASSLNRGLSYNEQFF. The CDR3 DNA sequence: TGTGCCAGCAGCTTAAACAGGGGACTCTCCTACAATGAGCAGTTCTTC.

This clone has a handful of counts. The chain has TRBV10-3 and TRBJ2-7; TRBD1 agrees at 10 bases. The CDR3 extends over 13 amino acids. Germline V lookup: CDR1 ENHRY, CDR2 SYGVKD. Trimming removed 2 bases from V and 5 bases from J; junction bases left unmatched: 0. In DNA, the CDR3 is TGTGCCATCAGTGAGGGACAGGGGGACGAGCAGTACTTC. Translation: CAISEGQGDEQYF.

In DNA form, the CDR3 reads TGTGCCAGCAGCCGGACAGGGACAAATTCACCCCTCCACTTT. The encoded protein is CASSRTGTNSPLHF. The chain couples TRBV2 to TRBJ1-6; 8 bases are a match to TRBD1. Germline CDR1 reads SNHLY; CDR2 reads FYNNEI. This CDR3 comprises 14 residues. V dropped 6 bases and J dropped 7; count of bases not matched to a gene: 5.

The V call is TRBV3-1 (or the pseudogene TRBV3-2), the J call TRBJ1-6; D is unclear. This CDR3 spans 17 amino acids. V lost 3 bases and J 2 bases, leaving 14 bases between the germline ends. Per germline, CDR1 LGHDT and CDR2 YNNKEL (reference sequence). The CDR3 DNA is TGTGCCAGCAGCCACTTCCTCCCGGGAACCTATAATTCACCCCTCCACTTT. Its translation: CASSHFLPGTYNSPLHF.

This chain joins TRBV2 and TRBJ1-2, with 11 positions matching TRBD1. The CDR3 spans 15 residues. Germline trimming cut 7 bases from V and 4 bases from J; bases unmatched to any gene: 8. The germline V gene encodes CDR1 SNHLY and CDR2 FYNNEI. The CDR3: CASTRTGGDGYGYTF. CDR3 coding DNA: TGTGCCAGCACTAGGACAGGGGGCGACGGCTATGGCTACACCTTC.

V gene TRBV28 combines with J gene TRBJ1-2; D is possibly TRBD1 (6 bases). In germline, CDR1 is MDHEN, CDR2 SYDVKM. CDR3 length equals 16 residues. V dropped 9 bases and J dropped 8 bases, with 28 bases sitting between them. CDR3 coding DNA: TGTGCCAGTGGCTCGTCAGGGGCAGCGCATCCGGGAGGCTACACCTTC. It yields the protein CASGSSGAAHPGGYTF.

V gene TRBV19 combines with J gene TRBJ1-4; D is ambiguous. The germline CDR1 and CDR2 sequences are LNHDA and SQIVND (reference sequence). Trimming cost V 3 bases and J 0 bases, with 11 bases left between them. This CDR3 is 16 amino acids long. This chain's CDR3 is CASSMGALATNEKLFF. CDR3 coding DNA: TGTGCCAGTAGTATGGGAGCGCTTGCAACTAATGAAAAACTGTTTTTT.

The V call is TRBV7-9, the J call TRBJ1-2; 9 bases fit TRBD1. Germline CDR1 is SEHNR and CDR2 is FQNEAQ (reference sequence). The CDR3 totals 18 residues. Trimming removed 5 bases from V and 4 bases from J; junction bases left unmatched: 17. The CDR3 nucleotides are TGTGCCAGCAGCCCCGGCACAGGGGGCGCAGGCGGGAGCTATGGCTACACCTTC. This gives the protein CASSPGTGGAGGSYGYTF.

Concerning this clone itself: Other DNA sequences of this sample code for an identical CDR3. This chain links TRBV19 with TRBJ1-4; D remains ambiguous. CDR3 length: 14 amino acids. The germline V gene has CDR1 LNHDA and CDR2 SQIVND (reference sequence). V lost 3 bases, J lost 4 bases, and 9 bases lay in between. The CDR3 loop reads CASSIRQNNEKLFF. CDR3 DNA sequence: TGTGCCAGTAGTATCCGTCAGAATAATGAAAAACTGTTTTTT.

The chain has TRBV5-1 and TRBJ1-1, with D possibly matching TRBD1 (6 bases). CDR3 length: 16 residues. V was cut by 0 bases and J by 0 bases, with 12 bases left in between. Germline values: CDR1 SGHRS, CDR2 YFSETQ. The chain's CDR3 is CASSLDQGTVNTEAFF. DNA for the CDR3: TGCGCCAGCAGCTTGGATCAGGGGACGGTGAACACTGAAGCTTTCTTT.

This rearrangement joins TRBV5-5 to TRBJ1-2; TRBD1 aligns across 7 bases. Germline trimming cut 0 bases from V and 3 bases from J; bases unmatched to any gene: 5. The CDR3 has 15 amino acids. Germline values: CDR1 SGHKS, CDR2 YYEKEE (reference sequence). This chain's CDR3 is CASSLAWDSDYGYTF. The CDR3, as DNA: TGTGCCAGCAGCTTGGCCTGGGACAGCGACTATGGCTACACCTTC. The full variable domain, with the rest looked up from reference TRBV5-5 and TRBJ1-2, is DAGVTQSPTHLIKTRGQQVTLRCSPISGHKSVSWYQQVLGQGPQFIFQYYEKEERGRGNFPDRFSARQFPNYSSELNVNALLLGDSALYLCASSLAWDSDYGYTFGSGTRLTVV.

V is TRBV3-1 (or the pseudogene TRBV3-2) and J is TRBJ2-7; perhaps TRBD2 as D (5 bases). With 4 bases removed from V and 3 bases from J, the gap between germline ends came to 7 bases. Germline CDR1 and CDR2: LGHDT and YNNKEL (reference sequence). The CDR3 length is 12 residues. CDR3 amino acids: CASSPTIYEQYF. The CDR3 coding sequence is TGTGCCAGCAGCCCGACTATCTACGAGCAGTACTTC.

CDR3 region: CASRPQGRREPQHF. In DNA form, the CDR3 reads TGTGCCAGCAGACCACAGGGGCGGAGGGAGCCCCAGCATTTT. The chain joins TRBV28 to TRBJ1-5; 7 positions agree with TRBD1. Unmatched junction bases numbered 10, after V lost 6 bases and J lost 8 bases. CDR1 and CDR2 from the germline V gene are MDHEN and SYDVKM. CDR3 size: 14 residues.

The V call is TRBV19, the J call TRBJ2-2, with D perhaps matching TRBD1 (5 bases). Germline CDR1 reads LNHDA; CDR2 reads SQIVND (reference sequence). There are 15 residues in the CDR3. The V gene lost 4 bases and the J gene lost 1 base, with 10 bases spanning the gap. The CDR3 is CASSNGALNTGELFF. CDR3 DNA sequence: TGTGCCAGTAGTAATGGGGCGCTGAACACCGGGGAGCTGTTTTTT.

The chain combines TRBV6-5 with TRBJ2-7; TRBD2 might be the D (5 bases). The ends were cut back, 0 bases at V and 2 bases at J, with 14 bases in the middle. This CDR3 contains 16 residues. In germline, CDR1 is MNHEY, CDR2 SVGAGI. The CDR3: CASSYSTDSGTYEQYF. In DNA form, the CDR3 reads TGTGCCAGCAGTTACTCGACGGACTCGGGGACCTACGAGCAGTACTTC.

The CDR3 is CASHSTGRNTEAFF. The DNA of the CDR3 is TGTGCCAGCCACTCGACAGGACGGAACACTGAAGCTTTCTTT. V usage is TRBV5-4 and J usage is TRBJ1-1; D possibly corresponds to TRBD1 (6 bases). Trimming stripped 7 bases from V and 1 base from J, with 14 bases between. Looked up from germline, CDR1 is SGHNT and CDR2 is YYREEE (reference sequence). This CDR3 region has 14 residues.

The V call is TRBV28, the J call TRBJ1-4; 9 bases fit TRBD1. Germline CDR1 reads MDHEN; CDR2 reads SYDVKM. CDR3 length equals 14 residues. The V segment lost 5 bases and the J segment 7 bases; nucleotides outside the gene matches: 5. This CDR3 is CASSPQDRGEKLFF. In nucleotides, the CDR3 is TGTGCCAGCAGTCCACAGGACAGGGGTGAAAAACTGTTTTTT.

The CDR3 protein is CASSPRGSTSTDTQYF. Here the CDR3 DNA reads TGTGCCAGCTCACCTAGGGGATCTACTAGCACAGATACGCAGTATTTT. J is TRBJ2-3 and V is TRBV18; TRBD1 might be the D (5 bases). CDR3 length: 16 amino acids. The germline V gene has CDR1 KGHSH and CDR2 LQKENI. The V end lost 3 bases, the J end lost 0 bases, and 13 bases lay between the germline ends.